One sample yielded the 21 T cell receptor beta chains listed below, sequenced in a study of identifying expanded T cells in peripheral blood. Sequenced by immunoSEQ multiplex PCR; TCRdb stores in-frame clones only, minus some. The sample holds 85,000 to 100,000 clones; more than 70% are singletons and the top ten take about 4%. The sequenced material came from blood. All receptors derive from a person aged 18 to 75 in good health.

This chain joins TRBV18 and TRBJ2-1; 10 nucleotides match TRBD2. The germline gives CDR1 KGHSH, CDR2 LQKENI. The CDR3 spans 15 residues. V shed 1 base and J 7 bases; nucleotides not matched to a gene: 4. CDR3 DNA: TGTGCCAGCTCACCACGGTCTAGCGGGAGAAATGAGCAGTTCTTC. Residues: CASSPRSSGRNEQFF.

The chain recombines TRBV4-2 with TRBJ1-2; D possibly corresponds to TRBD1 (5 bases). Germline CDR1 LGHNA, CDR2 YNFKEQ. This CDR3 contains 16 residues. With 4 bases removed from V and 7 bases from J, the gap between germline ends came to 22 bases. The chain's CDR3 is CASSPGRPGTRLGYTF. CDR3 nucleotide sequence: TGTGCCAGCAGCCCCGGCCGACCCGGGACCCGCCTTGGCTACACCTTC.

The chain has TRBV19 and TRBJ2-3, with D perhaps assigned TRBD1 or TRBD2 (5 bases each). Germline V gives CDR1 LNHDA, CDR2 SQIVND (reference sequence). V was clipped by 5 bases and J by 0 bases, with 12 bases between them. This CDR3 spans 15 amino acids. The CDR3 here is CASSFRDGSTDTQYF. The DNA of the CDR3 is TGTGCCAGTAGTTTCCGGGACGGGAGCACAGATACGCAGTATTTT.

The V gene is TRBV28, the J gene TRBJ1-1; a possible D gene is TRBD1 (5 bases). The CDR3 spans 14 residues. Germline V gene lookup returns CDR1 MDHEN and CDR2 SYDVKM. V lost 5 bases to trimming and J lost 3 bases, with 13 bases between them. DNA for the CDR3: TGTGCCAGCAGTCCAGGGTGGAGGGACACTGAAGCTTTCTTT. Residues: CASSPGWRDTEAFF.

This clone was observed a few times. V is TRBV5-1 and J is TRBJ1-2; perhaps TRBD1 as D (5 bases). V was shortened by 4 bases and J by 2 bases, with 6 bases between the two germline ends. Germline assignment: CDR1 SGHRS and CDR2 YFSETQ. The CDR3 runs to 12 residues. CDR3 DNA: TGCGCCAGCAGCGAGGGGAACTATGGCTACACCTTC. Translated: CASSEGNYGYTF.

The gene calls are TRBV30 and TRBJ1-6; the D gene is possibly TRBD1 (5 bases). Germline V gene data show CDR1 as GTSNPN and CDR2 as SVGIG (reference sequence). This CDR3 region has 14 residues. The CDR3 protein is CAGEMAQEGLPLHF. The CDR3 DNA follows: TGTGCGGGGGAGATGGCGCAGGAGGGTCTTCCCCTCCACTTT. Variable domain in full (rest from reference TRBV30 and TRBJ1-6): SQTIHQWPATLVQPVGSPLSLECTVEGTSNPNLYWYRQAAGRGLQLLFYSVGIGQISSEVPQNLSASRPQDRQFILSSKKLLLSDSGFYLCAGEMAQEGLPLHFGNGTRLTVT.

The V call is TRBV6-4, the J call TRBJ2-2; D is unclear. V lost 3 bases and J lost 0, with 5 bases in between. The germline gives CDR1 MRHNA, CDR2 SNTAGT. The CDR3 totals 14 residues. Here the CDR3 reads CASSESTNTGELFF. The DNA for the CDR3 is TGTGCCAGCAGTGAATCGACGAACACCGGGGAGCTGTTTTTT.

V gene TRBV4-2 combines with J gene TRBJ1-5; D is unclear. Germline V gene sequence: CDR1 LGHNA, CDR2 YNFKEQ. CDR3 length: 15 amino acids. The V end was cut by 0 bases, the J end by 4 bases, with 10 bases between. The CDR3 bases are TGTGCCAGCAGCCAAGATTTGGGTCGAAATCAGCCCCAGCATTTT. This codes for CASSQDLGRNQPQHF.

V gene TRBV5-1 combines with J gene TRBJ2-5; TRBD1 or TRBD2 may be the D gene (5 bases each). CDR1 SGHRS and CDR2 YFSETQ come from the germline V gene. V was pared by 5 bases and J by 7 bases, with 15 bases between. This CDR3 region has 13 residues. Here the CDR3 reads CASSSGTPGTQYF. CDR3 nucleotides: TGCGCCAGCAGTTCCGGGACCCCGGGGACCCAGTACTTC.

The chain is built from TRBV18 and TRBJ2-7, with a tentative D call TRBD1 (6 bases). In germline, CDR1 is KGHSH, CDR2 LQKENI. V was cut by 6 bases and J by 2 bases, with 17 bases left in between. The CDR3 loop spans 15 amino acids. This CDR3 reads CASSPRTAVTYEQYF. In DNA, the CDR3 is TGTGCCAGCTCCCCCCGGACAGCTGTAACCTACGAGCAGTACTTC. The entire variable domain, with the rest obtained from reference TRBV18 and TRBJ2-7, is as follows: NAGVMQNPRHLVRRRGQEARLRCSPMKGHSHVYWYRQLPEEGLKFMVYLQKENIIDESGMPKERFSAEFPKEGPSILRIQQVVRGDSAAYFCASSPRTAVTYEQYFGPGTRLTVT.

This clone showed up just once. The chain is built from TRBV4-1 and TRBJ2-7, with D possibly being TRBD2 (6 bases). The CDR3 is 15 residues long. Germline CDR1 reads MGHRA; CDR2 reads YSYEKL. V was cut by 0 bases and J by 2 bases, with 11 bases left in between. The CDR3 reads CASSQDGERAYEQYF. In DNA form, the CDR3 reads TGCGCCAGCAGCCAAGACGGGGAGCGGGCCTACGAGCAGTACTTC.

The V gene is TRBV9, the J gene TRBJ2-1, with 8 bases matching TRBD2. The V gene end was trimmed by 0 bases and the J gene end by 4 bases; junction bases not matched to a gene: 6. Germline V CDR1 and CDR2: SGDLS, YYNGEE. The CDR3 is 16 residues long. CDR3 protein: CASSVAGQRGYNEQFF. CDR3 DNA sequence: TGTGCCAGCAGCGTAGCGGGGCAGCGGGGGTACAATGAGCAGTTCTTC.

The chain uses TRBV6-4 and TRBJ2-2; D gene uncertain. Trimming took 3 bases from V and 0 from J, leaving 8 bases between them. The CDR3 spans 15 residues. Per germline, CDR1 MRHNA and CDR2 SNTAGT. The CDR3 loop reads CASSEAWTNTGELFF. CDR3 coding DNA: TGTGCCAGCAGTGAAGCGTGGACGAACACCGGGGAGCTGTTTTTT.

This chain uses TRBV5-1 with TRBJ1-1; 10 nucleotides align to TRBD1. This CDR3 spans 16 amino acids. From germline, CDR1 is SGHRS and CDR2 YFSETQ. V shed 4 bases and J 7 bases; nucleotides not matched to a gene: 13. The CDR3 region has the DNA TGCGCCAGCAGCATTTCTTACCGGGACAGGGGTTTTGAAGCTTTCTTT. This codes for CASSISYRDRGFEAFF.

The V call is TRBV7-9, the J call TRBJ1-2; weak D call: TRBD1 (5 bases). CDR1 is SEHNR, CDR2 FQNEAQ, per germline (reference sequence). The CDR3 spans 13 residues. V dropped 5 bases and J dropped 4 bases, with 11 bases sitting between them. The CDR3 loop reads CASSPAGTYGYTF. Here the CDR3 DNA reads TGTGCCAGCAGCCCTGCCGGGACCTATGGCTACACCTTC.

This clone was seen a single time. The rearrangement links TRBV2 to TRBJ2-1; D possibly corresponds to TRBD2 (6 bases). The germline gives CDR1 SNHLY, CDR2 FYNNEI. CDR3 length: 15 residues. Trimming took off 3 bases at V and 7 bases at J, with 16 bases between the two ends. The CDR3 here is CASSETGTSSNEQFF. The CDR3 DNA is TGTGCCAGCAGTGAGACCGGGACTTCATCTAATGAGCAGTTCTTC.

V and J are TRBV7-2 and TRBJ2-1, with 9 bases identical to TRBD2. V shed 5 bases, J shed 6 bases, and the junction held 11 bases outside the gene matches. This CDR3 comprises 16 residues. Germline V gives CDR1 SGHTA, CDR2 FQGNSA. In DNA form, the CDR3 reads TGTGCCAGCAGCGCGTCCGGGACTAGCATCTCCAATGAGCAGTTCTTC. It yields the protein CASSASGTSISNEQFF.

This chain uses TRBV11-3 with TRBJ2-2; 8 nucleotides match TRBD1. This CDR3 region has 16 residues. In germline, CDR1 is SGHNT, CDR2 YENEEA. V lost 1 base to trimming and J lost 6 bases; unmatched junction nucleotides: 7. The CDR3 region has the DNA TGTGCCAGCAGCTTAGGTTTCAGGGGGCCGGCCGGGGAGCTGTTTTTT. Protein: CASSLGFRGPAGELFF.

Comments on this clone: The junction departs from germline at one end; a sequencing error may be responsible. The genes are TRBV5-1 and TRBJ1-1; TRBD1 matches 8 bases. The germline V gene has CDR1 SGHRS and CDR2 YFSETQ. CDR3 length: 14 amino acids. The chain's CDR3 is CASSYRGANTEAFF. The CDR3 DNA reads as TGCGCCAGTAGCTACAGGGGGGCGAACACTGAAGCTTTCTTT.

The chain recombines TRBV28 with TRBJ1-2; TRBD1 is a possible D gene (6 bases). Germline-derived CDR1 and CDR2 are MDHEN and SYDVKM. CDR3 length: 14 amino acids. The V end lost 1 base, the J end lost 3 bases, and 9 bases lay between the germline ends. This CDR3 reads CASSLLQGDYGYTF. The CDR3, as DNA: TGTGCCAGCAGTTTATTACAGGGTGACTATGGCTACACCTTC.

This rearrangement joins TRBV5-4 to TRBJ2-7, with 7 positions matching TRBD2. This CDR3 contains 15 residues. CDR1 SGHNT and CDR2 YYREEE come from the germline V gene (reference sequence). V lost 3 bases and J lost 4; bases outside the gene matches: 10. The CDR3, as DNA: TGTGCCAGCAGCTATGTCGGTCGGGGGGTGTACGAGCAGTACTTC. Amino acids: CASSYVGRGVYEQYF.